Sequencing of this T cell receptor (beta chain) was carried out in a study of cytomegalovirus exposure and HLA in healthy donors. The CDR3 consists of 18 residues. Study findings and constraints: The study put around 180 TCR beta chains on its list as cytomegalovirus-associated. The study found most TCR sequences rare, yet found some public TCRs in many donors. Analyzed later, association rates of TCRs varied across HLA loci, with DRB1 most and HLA-C fewest.

Note on this clone: Its specificity is not known.

The PCR was carried out with 60 Vbeta primers and 13 Jbeta primers. Produced via immunoSEQ multiplex PCR; TCRdb's table is partial and in-frame only. There are some 160,000 clones in the sample; approximately 80% occur only once, and 1.5% lies in the top ten. The material sequenced was PBMCs. This clonotype was sampled from a woman younger than 35 in good health and CMV-seronegative. The chain recombines TRBV21-1 with TRBJ2-5; the D segment call TRBD1 is taken from the table without a DNA check. TRBV21-1 is recorded as a pseudogene. The CDR3 nucleotides are TGTGCCAGCAGGGAATTGGGCGGACAGGTAGAAGAACAAGAGACCCAGTACTTC. Translation gives CASRELGGQVEEQETQYF.